This T cell receptor beta chain was retrieved from a study of cytomegalovirus exposure and HLA in healthy donors. CDR1 is MGHRA and CDR2 is YSYEKL in the germline V gene. The CDR3 covers 16 residues. Trimming cost V 1 base and J 4 bases; bases outside gene matches: 7. Amplification used 60 Vbeta primers and 13 Jbeta primers. Per the authors' pipeline: Unique TCR beta chains totaled some 78 million in a later count, with about 11 million of them shared. Libraries were prepared by immunoSEQ multiplex PCR; TCRdb keeps only in-frame clonotypes and omits some of them. The DNA was the basis for D and trimming; V, J and clone size are from that table. This repertoire shows about 100,000 clones, around 80% found once; its top ten account for 1.5% to 2%.

The chain carries TRBV4-1 and TRBJ2-7, with 10 positions matching TRBD1. Sequenced material: PBMCs. The receptor was derived from a woman in her thirties or forties in good health and CMV-seronegative. CDR3 nucleotide sequence: TGCGCCAGCAGCCAAGTGGATGACAGGGGGCTTTACGAGCAGTACTTC. Its protein product is CASSQVDDRGLYEQYF.